The 25 T cell receptor beta chains reported below all come from one sample, sequenced in a study of post-analysis software for immune sequencing data. Notes on the study in general: Controls showed lower frequencies than patients for five or six TRBV segments, and TRBV5-6, TRBV5-1 and TRBV20-1 were among these.

The antigens these receptors bind are not known. Included in the TCR beta cDNA libraries were unique molecular identifiers. TCRdb passed the PCR reads through MiXCR, listing each CDR3 protein once. The sample yields hundreds of thousands of distinct CDR3 sequences, roughly 50% seen once. The sequencing input was blood. These receptors were obtained from a girl aged 5-17 years with multiple sclerosis.

In this sample, this clonotype turned up a few times. V and J are TRBV4-2 and TRBJ1-2; no firm D call. Trimming took off 0 bases at V and 8 bases at J, with 13 bases between the two ends. The CDR3 length is 14 residues. Germline V gene data show CDR1 as LGHNA and CDR2 as YNFKEQ. The CDR3 DNA is TGTGCCAGCAGCCAAGATCGCGGGGAATCGGGCTACACCTTC. As protein: CASSQDRGESGYTF.

The chain has TRBV5-1 and TRBJ2-7; no firm D call. V was clipped by 1 base and J by 0 bases, with 11 bases between them. CDR3 length: 15 amino acids. The germline V gene has CDR1 SGHRS and CDR2 YFSETQ. DNA for the CDR3: TGCGCCAGCAGCTTGCCCGTGGGGTCCTCCTACGAGCAGTACTTC. Its translation: CASSLPVGSSYEQYF. The full variable domain, with the rest looked up from reference TRBV5-1 and TRBJ2-7, is KAGVTQTPRYLIKTRGQQVTLSCSPISGHRSVSWYQQTPGQGLQFLFEYFSETQRNKGNFPGRFSGRQFSNSRSEMNVSTLELGDSALYLCASSLPVGSSYEQYFGPGTRLTVT.

The genes are TRBV15 and TRBJ2-3; tentative D call: TRBD2 (5 bases). Germline-derived CDR1 and CDR2 are LNHNV and YYDKDF (reference sequence). The CDR3 is 14 residues long. V was pared by 0 bases and J by 6 bases, with 10 bases between. Written as DNA, the CDR3 is TGTGCCACCAGCAGAGATCTAGCAGCGGATACGCAGTATTTT. As protein: CATSRDLAADTQYF.

This clonotype appeared a single time. V and J are TRBV27 and TRBJ2-1; 8 bases are a match to TRBD2. V shed 6 bases and J 5 bases; nucleotides not matched to a gene: 15. Germline CDR1 reads MNHEY; CDR2 reads SMNVEV (reference sequence). The CDR3 consists of 17 residues. Written as DNA, the CDR3 is TGTGCCAGCAGGGCCGGGATGGGCGGGGGGACAAACAATGAGCAGTTCTTC. It translates to CASRAGMGGGTNNEQFF.

The sample holds a few counts of this clonotype. The chain is built from TRBV10-3 and TRBJ1-2; no definite D call. V lost 2 bases and J lost 2, with 6 bases in between. The CDR3 has 13 amino acids. CDR1 is ENHRY, CDR2 SYGVKD, per germline. CDR3 loop: CAISEQLNYGYTF. For the CDR3, the DNA is TGTGCCATCAGTGAGCAGCTCAACTATGGCTACACCTTC.

This chain joins TRBV20-1 and TRBJ2-4, with 8 bases fitting TRBD1. The DNA end favors TRBJ2-7, so the J call may be wrong. CDR3 size: 13 residues. The germline V gene encodes CDR1 DFQATT and CDR2 SNEGSKA (reference sequence). In DNA, the CDR3 is TGCAGTTCCTCTGGACAGGGAGAATACGAGCAGTACTTC. This encodes CSSSGQGEYEQYF.

The J gene is TRBJ2-7, the V gene TRBV10-3; TRBD1 aligns across 11 bases. Germline V gene data show CDR1 as ENHRY and CDR2 as SYGVKD. The V and J ends lost 4 bases and 1 base, in that order; junction bases with no gene match: 3. CDR3 size: 15 residues. The CDR3 region has the DNA TGTGCCATCAGTGTCGGACAGGGGGCGTCCTACGAGCAGTACTTC. Translating it yields CAISVGQGASYEQYF.

V is TRBV7-9 and J is TRBJ1-4, with D hard to call. The CDR3 is 18 amino acids. Germline CDR1 is SEHNR and CDR2 is FQNEAQ (reference sequence). Trimming left V 0 bases short and J 2 bases short, with 16 bases between. The CDR3 DNA follows: TGTGCCAGCAGCTTAGCCATCAGGAACATAGCGACTAATGAAAAACTGTTTTTT. The encoded protein is CASSLAIRNIATNEKLFF.

This clonotype was seen a few times. The chain uses TRBV29-1 and TRBJ2-4; tentatively, D is TRBD1 or TRBD2 (6 bases each). The better agreement between TRBJ2-5 and the DNA end casts doubt on the J call. Germline loops: CDR1 SQVTM, CDR2 ANQGSEA. The CDR3 has 13 residues. The CDR3 sequence: CSVAGAQAETQYF. CDR3 DNA: TGCAGCGTTGCGGGGGCCCAAGCGGAGACCCAGTACTTC.

This clonotype was counted between two and nine times. V and J are TRBV5-1 and TRBJ2-3; the D call may be TRBD1 or TRBD2 (5 bases each). The V and J ends lost 3 bases and 2 bases respectively, with 10 bases between them. Germline V gene sequence: CDR1 SGHRS, CDR2 YFSETQ. This CDR3 contains 14 residues. As DNA, the CDR3 is TGCGCCAGCAGCTATGAGGGGTACACAGATACGCAGTATTTT. As protein: CASSYEGYTDTQYF.

Here the CDR3 DNA reads TGCGCCAGTCTTGAGGGCGGGAGGACCTACAATGAGCAGTTCTTC. Encoded protein: CASLEGGRTYNEQFF. The chain uses TRBV5-1 and TRBJ2-1; TRBD2 aligns across 8 bases. Trimming at V came to 8 bases and at J to 2 bases, leaving 9 bases not matched to a gene. Germline CDR1 reads SGHRS; CDR2 reads YFSETQ. This CDR3 spans 15 amino acids.

The chain links TRBV29-1 to TRBJ1-2; D is perhaps TRBD1 (6 bases). The CDR3 has 14 residues. Looked up from germline, CDR1 is SQVTM and CDR2 is ANQGSEA. The V end lost 6 bases, the J end lost 2 bases, and 16 bases lay between the germline ends. The CDR3 sequence is CSVLLAGGNYGYTF. The CDR3, as DNA: TGCAGCGTACTCCTGGCGGGGGGCAACTATGGCTACACCTTC.

This clonotype was recorded a few times. The chain couples TRBV5-5 to TRBJ2-7; D gene uncertain. The V end lost 2 bases, the J end lost 2 bases, and 8 bases lay between the germline ends. The CDR3 extends over 13 amino acids. Germline loops: CDR1 SGHKS, CDR2 YYEKEE (reference sequence). As DNA, the CDR3 is TGTGCCAGCAGCTTTAATCCCCCCTACGAGCAGTACTTC. It specifies CASSFNPPYEQYF.

This clonotype was counted only a few times. The chain employs TRBV5-6 and TRBJ1-2; D uncertain. The V gene's germline CDR1 is SGHDT and CDR2 YYEEEE. The CDR3 covers 15 residues. The ends were cut back, 2 bases at V and 0 bases at J, with 11 bases in the middle. This CDR3 is CASSFLRPSNYGYTF. CDR3 sequence (DNA): TGTGCCAGCAGCTTTCTCAGACCGTCTAACTATGGCTACACCTTC.

This rearrangement joins TRBV11-2 to TRBJ1-1; D ambiguous. The V gene lost 6 bases and the J gene lost 4 bases, with 9 bases spanning the gap. The CDR3 totals 12 residues. CDR1 SGHAT and CDR2 FQNNGV come from the germline V gene. The CDR3 is CASRRESTEAFF. The CDR3 DNA is TGTGCCAGCAGAAGGGAATCCACTGAAGCTTTCTTT. The complete variable domain, with remaining parts taken from reference TRBV11-2 and TRBJ1-1, reads EAGVAQSPRYKIIEKRQSVAFWCNPISGHATLYWYQQILGQGPKLLIQFQNNGVVDDSQLPKDRFSAERLKGVDSTLKIQPAKLEDSAVYLCASRRESTEAFFGQGTRLTVV.

This clonotype was seen more than once but under ten times. The genes are TRBV7-2 and TRBJ2-1; TRBD2 matches at 10 bases. This CDR3 contains 15 residues. Germline V gene data show CDR1 as SGHTA and CDR2 as FQGNSA. Unmatched junction bases numbered 3, after V lost 0 bases and J lost 7 bases. CDR3 protein: CASSLAVSGRNEQFF. CDR3 nucleotide sequence: TGTGCCAGCAGCTTAGCGGTTAGCGGGAGGAATGAGCAGTTCTTC.

This clonotype was detected only a few times. The genes are TRBV29-1 and TRBJ2-5; possible D gene TRBD1, 7 bases. The DNA end is more similar to TRBJ2-1, so the J call may be wrong. The germline CDR1 and CDR2 sequences are SQVTM and ANQGSEA. This CDR3 contains 15 residues. Written as DNA, the CDR3 is TGCAGCGTGGACAGGACAGGAGGGTCGGGAGAGACCCAGTTCTTC. It translates to CSVDRTGGSGETQFF.

This chain joins TRBV12-3 or TRBV12-4 and TRBJ1-2; maybe TRBD1 (5 bases). This CDR3 has 15 residues. The V and J ends lost 1 base and 6 bases respectively, with 15 bases between them. In DNA, the CDR3 is TGTGCCAGCAGTTTAGGGACAACCTCGGGTGATGGCTACACCTTC. This gives the protein CASSLGTTSGDGYTF.

The chain carries TRBV20-1 and TRBJ2-1, with D possibly TRBD2 on 6 matching bases. CDR1 is DFQATT and CDR2 is SNEGSKA in the germline V gene (reference sequence). The CDR3 runs to 14 residues. Trimming removed 3 bases from V and 5 bases from J, with 14 bases in between. CDR3 in amino acids: CSASNLARDNEQFF. The CDR3 bases are TGCAGTGCTAGTAACCTAGCGCGAGACAATGAGCAGTTCTTC.

This clonotype came up a few times. The chain uses TRBV29-1 and TRBJ2-7, with D perhaps TRBD1 (6 bases). Germline V CDR1 and CDR2: SQVTM, ANQGSEA. Trimming left V 4 bases short and J 3 bases short, with 10 bases between. CDR3 length: 12 residues. The CDR3 loop reads CSVGTAVYEQYF. The CDR3 DNA sequence: TGCAGCGTTGGGACAGCCGTCTACGAGCAGTACTTC.

The rearrangement joins TRBV27 to TRBJ2-1; possibly TRBD1 for D (6 bases). The CDR3 extends over 15 amino acids. The V and J ends lost 6 bases and 4 bases respectively, with 16 bases between them. Germline assignment: CDR1 MNHEY and CDR2 SMNVEV (reference sequence). The CDR3 protein is CASRVPRDTYNEQFF. The CDR3 nucleotides read TGTGCCAGCAGGGTCCCCCGGGACACTTACAATGAGCAGTTCTTC.

The chain employs TRBV2 and TRBJ2-1; D may be TRBD1 (5 bases). The end of the DNA aligns better with TRBJ2-7, so the J call may be wrong. The CDR3 is 13 amino acids. Germline CDR1 SNHLY, CDR2 FYNNEI. CDR3 nucleotide sequence: TGTGCCAGCAGTGGGTCGACAGAGTACGAGCAGTACTTC. Its translation: CASSGSTEYEQYF.

The chain joins TRBV20-1 to TRBJ1-1; the D is unclear. Trimming pared 3 bases from V and 0 bases from J, leaving 8 bases between. The germline V gene has CDR1 DFQATT and CDR2 SNEGSKA (reference sequence). The CDR3 length is 13 residues. The CDR3 nucleotides read TGCAGTGCTAGGCGGATAATGAACACTGAAGCTTTCTTT. Residues: CSARRIMNTEAFF.

This rearrangement joins TRBV20-1 to TRBJ1-5; D is unclear. This CDR3 is 14 amino acids long. Trimming took 3 bases from V and 2 from J, leaving 11 bases between them. The germline gives CDR1 DFQATT, CDR2 SNEGSKA (reference sequence). The CDR3 DNA sequence: TGCAGTGCTAGTAACGGGGTTGGCAATCAGCCCCAGCATTTT. Encoded protein: CSASNGVGNQPQHF.

V and J are TRBV10-3 and TRBJ2-1; no reliable D call. The V gene's germline CDR1 is ENHRY and CDR2 SYGVKD. Deletions cut 3 bases from V and 15 bases from J, with 18 bases between. The CDR3 consists of 13 residues. This chain's CDR3 is CAISESVEFGWFF. CDR3 nucleotide sequence: TGTGCCATCAGTGAAAGTGTGGAATTTGGTTGGTTCTTC.